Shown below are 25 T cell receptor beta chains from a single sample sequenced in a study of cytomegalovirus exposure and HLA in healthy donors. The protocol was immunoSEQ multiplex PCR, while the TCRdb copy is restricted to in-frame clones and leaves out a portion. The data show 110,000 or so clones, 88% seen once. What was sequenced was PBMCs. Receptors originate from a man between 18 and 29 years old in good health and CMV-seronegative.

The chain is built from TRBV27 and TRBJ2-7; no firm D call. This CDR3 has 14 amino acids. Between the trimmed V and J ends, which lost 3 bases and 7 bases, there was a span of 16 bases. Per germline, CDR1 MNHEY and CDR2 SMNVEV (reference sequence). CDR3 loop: CASSFAGSAREQYF. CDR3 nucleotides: TGTGCCAGCAGTTTCGCAGGTTCCGCAAGAGAGCAGTACTTC.

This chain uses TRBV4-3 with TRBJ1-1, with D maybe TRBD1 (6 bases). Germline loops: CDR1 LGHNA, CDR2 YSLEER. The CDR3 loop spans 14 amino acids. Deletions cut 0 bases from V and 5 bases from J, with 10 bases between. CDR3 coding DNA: TGCGCCAGCAGCCAAGACTACAGGGCTACTGAAGCTTTCTTT. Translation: CASSQDYRATEAFF.

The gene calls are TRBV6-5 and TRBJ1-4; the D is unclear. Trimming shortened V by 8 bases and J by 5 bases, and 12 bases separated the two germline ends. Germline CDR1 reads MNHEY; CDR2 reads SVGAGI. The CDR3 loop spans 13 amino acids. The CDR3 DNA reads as TGTGCCAGCCGTATGACAAGGAATGAAAAACTGTTTTTT. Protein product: CASRMTRNEKLFF.

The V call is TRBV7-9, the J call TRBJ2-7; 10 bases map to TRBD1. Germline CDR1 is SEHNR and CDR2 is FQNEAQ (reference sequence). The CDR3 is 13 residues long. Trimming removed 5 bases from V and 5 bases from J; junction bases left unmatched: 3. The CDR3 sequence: CASSLGTGDEQYF. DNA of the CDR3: TGTGCCAGCAGCCTGGGGACAGGGGACGAGCAGTACTTC.

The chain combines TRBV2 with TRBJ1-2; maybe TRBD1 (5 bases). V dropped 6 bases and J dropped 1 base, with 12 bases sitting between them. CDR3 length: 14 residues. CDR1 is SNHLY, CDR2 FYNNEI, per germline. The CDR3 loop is CASRDSANNYGYTF. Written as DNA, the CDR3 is TGTGCCAGCAGAGACAGTGCGAATAACTATGGCTACACCTTC.

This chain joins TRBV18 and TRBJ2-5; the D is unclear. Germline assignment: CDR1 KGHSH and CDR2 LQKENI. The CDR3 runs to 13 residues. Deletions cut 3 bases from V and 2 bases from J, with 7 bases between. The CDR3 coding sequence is TGTGCCAGCTCACCTAGTCTTCAAGAGACCCAGTACTTC. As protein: CASSPSLQETQYF.

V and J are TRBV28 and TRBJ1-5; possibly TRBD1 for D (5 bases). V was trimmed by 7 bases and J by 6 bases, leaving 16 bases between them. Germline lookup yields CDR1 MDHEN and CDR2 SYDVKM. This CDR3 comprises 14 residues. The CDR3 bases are TGTGCCAGCATGAATAAGGGGAGGCGTCAGCCCCAGCATTTT. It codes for CASMNKGRRQPQHF.

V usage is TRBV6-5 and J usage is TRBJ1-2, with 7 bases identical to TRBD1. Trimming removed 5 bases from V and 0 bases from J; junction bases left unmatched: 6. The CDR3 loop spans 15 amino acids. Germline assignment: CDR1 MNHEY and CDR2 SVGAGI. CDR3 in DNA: TGTGCCAGCAGTACTAGACAGGGTACTAACTATGGCTACACCTTC. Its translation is CASSTRQGTNYGYTF.

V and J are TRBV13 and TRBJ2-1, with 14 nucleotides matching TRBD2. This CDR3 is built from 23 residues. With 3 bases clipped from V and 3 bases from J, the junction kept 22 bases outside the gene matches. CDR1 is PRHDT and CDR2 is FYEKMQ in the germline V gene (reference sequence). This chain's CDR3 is CASSFSGQGTATSGGADYNEQFF. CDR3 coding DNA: TGTGCCAGCAGCTTCTCTGGACAGGGGACCGCGACTAGCGGGGGGGCCGACTACAATGAGCAGTTCTTC.

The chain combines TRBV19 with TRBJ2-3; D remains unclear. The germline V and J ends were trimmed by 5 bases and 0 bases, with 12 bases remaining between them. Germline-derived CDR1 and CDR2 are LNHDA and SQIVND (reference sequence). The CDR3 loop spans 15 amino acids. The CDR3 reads CASSLRSTSTDTQYF. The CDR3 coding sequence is TGTGCCAGTAGTTTACGATCGACAAGCACAGATACGCAGTATTTT. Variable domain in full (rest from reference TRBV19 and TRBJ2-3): DGGITQSPKYLFRKEGQNVTLSCEQNLNHDAMYWYRQDPGQGLRLIYYSQIVNDFQKGDIAEGYSVSREKKESFPLTVTSAQKNPTAFYLCASSLRSTSTDTQYFGPGTRLTVL.

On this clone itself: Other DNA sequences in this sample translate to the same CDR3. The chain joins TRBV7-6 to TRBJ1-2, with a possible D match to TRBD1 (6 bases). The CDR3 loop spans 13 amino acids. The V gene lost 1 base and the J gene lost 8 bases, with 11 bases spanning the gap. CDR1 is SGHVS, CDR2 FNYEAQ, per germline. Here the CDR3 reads CASSLGGPGGYTF. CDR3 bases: TGTGCCAGCAGCTTAGGGGGGCCGGGGGGCTACACCTTC.

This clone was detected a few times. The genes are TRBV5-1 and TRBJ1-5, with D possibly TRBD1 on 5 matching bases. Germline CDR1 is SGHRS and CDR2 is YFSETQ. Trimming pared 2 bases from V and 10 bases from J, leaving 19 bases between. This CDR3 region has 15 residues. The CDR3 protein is CASSLEGGGYDPQHF. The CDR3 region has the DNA TGCGCCAGCAGCTTAGAAGGCGGGGGGTATGACCCCCAGCATTTT.

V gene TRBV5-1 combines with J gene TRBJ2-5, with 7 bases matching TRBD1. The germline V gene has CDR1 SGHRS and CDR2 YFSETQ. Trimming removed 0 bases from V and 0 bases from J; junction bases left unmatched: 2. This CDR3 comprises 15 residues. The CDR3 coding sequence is TGCGCCAGCAGCTTGGCGACAGGGAACCAAGAGACCCAGTACTTC. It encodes CASSLATGNQETQYF.

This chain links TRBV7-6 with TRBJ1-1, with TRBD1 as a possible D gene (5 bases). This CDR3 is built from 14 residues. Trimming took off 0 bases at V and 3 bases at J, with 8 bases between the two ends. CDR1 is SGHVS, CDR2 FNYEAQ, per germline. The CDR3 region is CASSLAPGHTEAFF. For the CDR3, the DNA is TGTGCCAGCAGCTTAGCGCCAGGGCACACTGAAGCTTTCTTT. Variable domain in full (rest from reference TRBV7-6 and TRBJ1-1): GAGVSQSPRYKVTKRGQDVALRCDPISGHVSLYWYRQALGQGPEFLTYFNYEAQQDKSGLPNDRFSAERPEGSISTLTIQRTEQRDSAMYRCASSLAPGHTEAFFGQGTRLTVV.

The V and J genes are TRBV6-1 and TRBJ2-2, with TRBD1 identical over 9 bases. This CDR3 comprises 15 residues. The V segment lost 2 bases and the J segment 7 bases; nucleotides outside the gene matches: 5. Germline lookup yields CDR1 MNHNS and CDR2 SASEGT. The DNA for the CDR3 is TGTGCCAGCAGTGAAAACAGGGGGCTAATCGGGGAGCTGTTTTTT. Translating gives CASSENRGLIGELFF.

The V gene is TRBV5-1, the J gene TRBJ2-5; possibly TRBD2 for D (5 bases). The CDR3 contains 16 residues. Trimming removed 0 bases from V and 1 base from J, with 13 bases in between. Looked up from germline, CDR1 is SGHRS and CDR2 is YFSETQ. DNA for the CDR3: TGCGCCAGCAGCTTGGTCGGGGATGTGTTCCAAGAGACCCAGTACTTC. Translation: CASSLVGDVFQETQYF.

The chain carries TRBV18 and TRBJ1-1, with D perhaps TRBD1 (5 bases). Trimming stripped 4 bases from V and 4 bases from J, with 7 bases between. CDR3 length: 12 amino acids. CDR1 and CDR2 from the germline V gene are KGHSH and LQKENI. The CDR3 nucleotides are TGTGCCAGCTCACTAAGGGGCACTGAAGCTTTCTTT. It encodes CASSLRGTEAFF.

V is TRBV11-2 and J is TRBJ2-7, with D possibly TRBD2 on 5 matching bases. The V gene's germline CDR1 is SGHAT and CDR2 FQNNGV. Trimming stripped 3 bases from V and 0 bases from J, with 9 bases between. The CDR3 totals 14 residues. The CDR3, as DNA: TGTGCCAGCAGCTTTCCTCGGGGCTCCTACGAGCAGTACTTC. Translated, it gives CASSFPRGSYEQYF.

The DNA of the CDR3 is TGCGCCAGCAGCACGACAAAAAACACTGAAGCTTTCTTT. Translated: CASSTTKNTEAFF. This chain uses TRBV5-1 with TRBJ1-1, with D unresolved. There are 13 residues in the CDR3. Germline values: CDR1 SGHRS, CDR2 YFSETQ. V shed 4 bases and J shed 2 bases, with 9 bases lying between them.

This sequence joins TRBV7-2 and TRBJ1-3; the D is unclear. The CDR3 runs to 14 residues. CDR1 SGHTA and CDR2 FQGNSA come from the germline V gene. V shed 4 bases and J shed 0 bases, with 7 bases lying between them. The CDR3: CASSSESSGNTIYF. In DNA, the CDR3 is TGTGCCAGCAGCTCCGAGAGCTCTGGAAACACCATATATTTT.

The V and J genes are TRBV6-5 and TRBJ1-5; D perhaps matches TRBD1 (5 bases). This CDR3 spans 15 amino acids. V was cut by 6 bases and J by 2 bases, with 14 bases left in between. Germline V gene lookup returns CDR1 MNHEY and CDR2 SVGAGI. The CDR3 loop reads CASSTKGIGNQPQHF. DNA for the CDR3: TGTGCCAGCAGCACCAAGGGGATCGGCAATCAGCCCCAGCATTTT.

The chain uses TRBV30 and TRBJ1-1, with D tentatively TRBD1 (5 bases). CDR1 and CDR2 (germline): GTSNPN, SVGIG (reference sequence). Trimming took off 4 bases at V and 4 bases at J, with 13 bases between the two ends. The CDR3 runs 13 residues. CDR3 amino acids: CAWTVGGGTEAFF. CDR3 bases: TGTGCCTGGACCGTTGGGGGGGGCACTGAAGCTTTCTTT.

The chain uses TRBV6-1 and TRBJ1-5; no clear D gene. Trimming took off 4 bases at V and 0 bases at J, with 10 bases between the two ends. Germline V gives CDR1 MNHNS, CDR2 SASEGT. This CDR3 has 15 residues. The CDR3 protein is CASSARFYSNQPQHF. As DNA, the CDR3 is TGTGCCAGCAGTGCCAGGTTCTATAGCAATCAGCCCCAGCATTTT.

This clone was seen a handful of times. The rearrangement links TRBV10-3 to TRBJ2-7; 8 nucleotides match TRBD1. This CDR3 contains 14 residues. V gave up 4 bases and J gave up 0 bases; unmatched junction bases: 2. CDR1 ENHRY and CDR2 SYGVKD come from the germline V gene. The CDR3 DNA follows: TGTGCCATCAGTGGGACAGGGAGCTCCTACGAGCAGTACTTC. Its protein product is CAISGTGSSYEQYF.

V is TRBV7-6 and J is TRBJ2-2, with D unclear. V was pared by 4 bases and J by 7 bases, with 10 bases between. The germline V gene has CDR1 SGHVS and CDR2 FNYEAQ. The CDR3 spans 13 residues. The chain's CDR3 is CASSSTTIGELFF. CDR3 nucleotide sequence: TGTGCCAGCAGCTCTACCACGATCGGGGAGCTGTTTTTT.